The 5 T cell receptor beta chains in this list originate from one sample, sequenced in a study of T cell responses to AZD1222 COVID-19 vaccine. Sequencing was performed with immunoSEQ multiplex PCR; in TCRdb, only in-frame clones are kept and a portion is missing. The repertoire holds about 120,000 clones, approximately 90% seen once, with roughly 2.4% in the top ten. This material consisted of peripheral blood, taken on day 0 of AZD1222 vaccination. All receptors derive from an adult in good health.

The chain combines TRBV20-1 with TRBJ2-7; D may be TRBD2 (5 bases). The V gene's germline CDR1 is DFQATT and CDR2 SNEGSKA (reference sequence). The V gene lost 6 bases and the J gene lost 3 bases, with 9 bases spanning the gap. The CDR3 sequence is 11 residues long. In nucleotides, the CDR3 is TGCAGTGCACCCAGCGGCTACGAGCAGTACTTC. Its translation: CSAPSGYEQYF.

This chain joins TRBV5-1 and TRBJ2-4; 8 nucleotides align to TRBD1. V gave up 5 bases and J gave up 11 bases; unmatched junction bases: 15. The CDR3 is 15 amino acids. Germline assignment: CDR1 SGHRS and CDR2 YFSETQ. The DNA for the CDR3 is TGCGCCAGCAGGCCCGGACAGGGATCCCCATTCCTTCAGTACTTC. This sequence encodes CASRPGQGSPFLQYF.

The rearrangement joins TRBV28 to TRBJ1-1; D uncertain. This CDR3 has 15 residues. Germline V gives CDR1 MDHEN, CDR2 SYDVKM. CDR3 sequence (DNA): TGTGCTTTAGGGAGGCTGGCGCCGATGAACACTGAAGCTTTCTTT. Its translation is CALGRLAPMNTEAFF.

The chain combines TRBV19 with TRBJ1-5; 7 bases line up with TRBD1. V lost 7 bases, J lost 5 bases, and 2 bases stayed unmatched. Germline values: CDR1 LNHDA, CDR2 SQIVND (reference sequence). The CDR3 sequence is 12 residues long. CDR3: CASNDRDQPQHF. The CDR3, as DNA: TGTGCCAGTAATGACAGGGATCAGCCCCAGCATTTT.

The gene calls are TRBV2 and TRBJ1-5, with D possibly matching TRBD1 (6 bases). The CDR3 totals 15 residues. Looked up from germline, CDR1 is SNHLY and CDR2 is FYNNEI. The V and J ends lost 6 bases and 1 base respectively, with 13 bases between them. The CDR3 sequence: CASRALQGSNQPQHF. The CDR3 DNA follows: TGTGCCAGCAGGGCCCTACAGGGAAGCAATCAGCCCCAGCATTTT.